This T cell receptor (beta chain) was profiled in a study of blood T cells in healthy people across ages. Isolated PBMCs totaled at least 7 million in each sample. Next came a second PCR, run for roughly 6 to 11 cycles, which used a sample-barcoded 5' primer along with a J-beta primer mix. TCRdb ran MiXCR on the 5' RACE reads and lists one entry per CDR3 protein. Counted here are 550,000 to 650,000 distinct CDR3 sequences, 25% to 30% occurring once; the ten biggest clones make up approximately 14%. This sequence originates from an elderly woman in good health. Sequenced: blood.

CDR3 in DNA: TGCGCCAGCGGACCGCTAATGAACACTGAAGCTTTCTTT. Amino acid sequence: CASGPLMNTEAFF. The chain links TRBV5-1 to TRBJ1-1; D gene uncertain. The germline gives CDR1 SGHRS, CDR2 YFSETQ. Trimming stripped 7 bases from V and 0 bases from J, with 10 bases between. The CDR3 is made up of 13 amino acids.